This section outlines one TCR beta chain sequence together with its context. The data are from a study of blood T cell repertoires in COVID-19. Whole-study context: Donors in the United States, Italy and Spain gave samples during acute or convalescent COVID-19.

Clinical histories supplied by participants themselves formed the basis of cohort assignment. Recovery among Cohort 3 donors was established by two negative PCRs, clearance, or symptom resolution. Libraries were prepared by immunoSEQ multiplex PCR; TCRdb keeps only in-frame clonotypes and omits some of them. The sample carries fewer than 350,000 clones, around 88% recorded once. The CDR3 is 17 residues long. Germline V gene sequence: CDR1 LGHNA, CDR2 YSLEER. Germline trimming cut 1 base from V and 5 bases from J; bases unmatched to any gene: 6. The V and J genes are TRBV4-3 and TRBJ2-2; 11 nucleotides align to TRBD2. This receptor was taken from a woman in her thirties or forties who had recovered from COVID-19. Sample: PBMCs or T cells enriched from blood (not recorded which). This CDR3 is CASSQGWTSGLTGELFF. CDR3 DNA sequence: TGCGCCAGCAGCCAAGGCTGGACTAGCGGGTTGACCGGGGAGCTGTTTTTT.